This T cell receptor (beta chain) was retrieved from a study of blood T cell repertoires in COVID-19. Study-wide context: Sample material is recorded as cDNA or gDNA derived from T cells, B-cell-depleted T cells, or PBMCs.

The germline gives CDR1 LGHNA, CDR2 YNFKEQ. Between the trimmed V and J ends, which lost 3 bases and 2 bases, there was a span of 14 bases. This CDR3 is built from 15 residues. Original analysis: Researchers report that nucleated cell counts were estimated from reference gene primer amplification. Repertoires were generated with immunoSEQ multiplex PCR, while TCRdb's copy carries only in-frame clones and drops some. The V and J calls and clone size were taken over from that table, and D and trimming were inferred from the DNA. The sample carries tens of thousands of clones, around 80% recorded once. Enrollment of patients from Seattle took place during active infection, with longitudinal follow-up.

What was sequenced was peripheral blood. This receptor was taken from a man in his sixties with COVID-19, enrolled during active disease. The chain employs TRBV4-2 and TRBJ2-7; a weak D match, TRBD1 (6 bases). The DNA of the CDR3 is TGTGCCAGCAGCCAGGCGACAGGCCTCCCCTACGAGCAGTACTTC. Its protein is CASSQATGLPYEQYF.